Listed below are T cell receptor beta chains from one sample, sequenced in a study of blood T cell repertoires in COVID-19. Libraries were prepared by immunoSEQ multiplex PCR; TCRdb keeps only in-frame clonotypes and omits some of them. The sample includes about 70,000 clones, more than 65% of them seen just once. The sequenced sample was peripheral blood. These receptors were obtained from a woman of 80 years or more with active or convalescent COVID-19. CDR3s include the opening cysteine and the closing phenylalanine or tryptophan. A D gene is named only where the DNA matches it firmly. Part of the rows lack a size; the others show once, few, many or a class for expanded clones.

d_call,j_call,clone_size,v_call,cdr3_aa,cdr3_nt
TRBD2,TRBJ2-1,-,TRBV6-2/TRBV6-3,CASRPSGGAGEQFF,TGTGCCAGCAGACCTAGCGGGGGGGCCGGGGAGCAGTTCTTC
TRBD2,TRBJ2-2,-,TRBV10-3,CAISDGLAVENTGELFF,TGTGCCATCAGTGACGGACTAGCTGTGGAAAACACCGGGGAGCTGTTTTTT
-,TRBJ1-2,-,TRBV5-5,CASSPAGYYGYTF,TGTGCCAGCAGCCCCGCAGGGTACTATGGCTACACCTTC
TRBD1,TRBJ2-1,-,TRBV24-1,CATSDVRQGHEQFF,TGTGCCACCAGTGATGTAAGACAGGGTCATGAGCAGTTCTTC
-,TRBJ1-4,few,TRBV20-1,CSASRGAEKLFF,TGCAGTGCCAGTCGGGGAGCGGAAAAACTGTTTTTT
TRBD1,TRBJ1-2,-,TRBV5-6,CASSLSTGEDGYTF,TGTGCCAGCAGCCTATCGACAGGGGAGGATGGCTACACCTTC
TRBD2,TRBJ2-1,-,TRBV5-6,CASSDPGGAEYNEQFF,TGTGCCAGCAGCGACCCCGGGGGGGCGGAATACAATGAGCAGTTCTTC
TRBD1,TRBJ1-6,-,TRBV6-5,CASRGTAAHSALHF,TGTGCCAGCAGAGGGACAGCCGCCCATTCGGCCCTCCACTTT
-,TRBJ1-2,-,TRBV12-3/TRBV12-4,CASSLQALYGYTF,TGTGCCAGCAGTTTACAGGCCCTTTATGGCTACACCTTC
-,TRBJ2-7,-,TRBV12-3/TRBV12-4,CASSSVRYEQYF,TGTGCCAGCAGTAGCGTAAGATACGAGCAGTACTTC
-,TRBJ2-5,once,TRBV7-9,CASILPGGGETQYF,TGTGCCAGCATCCTCCCCGGGGGAGGCGAGACCCAGTACTTC
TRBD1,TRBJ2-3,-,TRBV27,CASSSWTGVADTQYF,TGTGCCAGCAGTTCCTGGACAGGGGTGGCAGATACGCAGTATTTT
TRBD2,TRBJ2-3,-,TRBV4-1,CASSLTGTSETDTQYF,TGCGCCAGCAGCCTTACCGGGACTAGCGAAACAGATACGCAGTATTTT
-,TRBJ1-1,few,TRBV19,CASSISLPNTEAFF,TGTGCCAGTAGTATCAGTCTCCCGAACACTGAAGCTTTCTTT
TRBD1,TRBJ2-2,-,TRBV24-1,CATSDGTGWGGELFF,TGTGCCACCAGTGACGGGACAGGGTGGGGCGGGGAGCTGTTTTTT
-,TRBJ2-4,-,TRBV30,CAWSFLPAELTKNIQYF,TGTGCCTGGTCCTTCCTTCCTGCGGAGCTAACCAAAAACATTCAGTACTTC
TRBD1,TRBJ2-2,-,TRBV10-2,CASKGQGETGELFF,TGCGCCAGCAAGGGACAGGGGGAAACCGGGGAGCTGTTTTTT
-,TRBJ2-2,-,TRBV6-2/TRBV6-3,CASSPIRDITHGELFF,TGTGCCAGCAGTCCGATCCGGGACATTACCCACGGGGAGCTGTTTTTT
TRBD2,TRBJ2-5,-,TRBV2,CASTAGGAGETQYF,TGTGCCAGCACGGCGGGGGGGGCGGGAGAGACCCAGTACTTC
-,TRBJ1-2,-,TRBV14,CASSQAGTYGYTF,TGTGCCAGCAGCCAAGCAGGAACCTATGGCTACACCTTC
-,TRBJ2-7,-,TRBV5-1,CASSPPSYEQYF,TGCGCCAGCAGTCCTCCGAGCTACGAGCAGTACTTC
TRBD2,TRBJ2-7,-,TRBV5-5,CASSQERGLAYEQYF,TGTGCCAGCAGCCAAGAGCGGGGGCTCGCCTACGAGCAGTACTTC
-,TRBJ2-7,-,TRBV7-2,CASSPWAGTSREQYF,TGTGCCAGCAGCCCTTGGGCAGGCACCTCACGGGAGCAGTACTTC
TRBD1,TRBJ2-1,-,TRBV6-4,CASSGQGGRDEQFF,TGTGCCAGCAGTGGACAGGGGGGACGGGATGAGCAGTTCTTC
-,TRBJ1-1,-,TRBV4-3,CASSQDGRNTEAFF,TGCGCCAGCAGCCAAGATGGCAGGAACACTGAAGCTTTCTTT
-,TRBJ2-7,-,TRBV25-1,CASSEGRGYEQYF,TGTGCCAGCAGTGAAGGGCGGGGTTACGAGCAGTACTTC
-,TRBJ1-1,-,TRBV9,CASSPRPPGRGTEAFF,TGTGCCAGCAGCCCAAGACCCCCAGGGCGCGGAACTGAAGCTTTCTTT
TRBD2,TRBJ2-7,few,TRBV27,CATASTSGAEQYF,TGTGCCACCGCCTCGACTAGCGGGGCCGAGCAGTACTTC
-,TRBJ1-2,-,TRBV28,CASSLLGGYTF,TGTGCCAGCAGTTTACTAGGCGGCTACACCTTC
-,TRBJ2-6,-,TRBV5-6,CASSLRGGANVLTF,TGTGCCAGCAGCTTGAGAGGAGGGGCCAACGTCCTGACTTTC
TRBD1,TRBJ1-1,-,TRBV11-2,CASSLAGQGGAEAFF,TGTGCCAGCAGCCTAGCGGGACAGGGGGGAGCTGAAGCTTTCTTT
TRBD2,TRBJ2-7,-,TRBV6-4,CASSREPGGSYEQYF,TGTGCCAGCAGTAGGGAGCCGGGGGGCTCCTACGAGCAGTACTTC
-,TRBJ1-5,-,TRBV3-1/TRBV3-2,CASSPNGPSNQPQHF,TGTGCCAGCAGCCCAAATGGCCCTAGCAATCAGCCCCAGCATTTT
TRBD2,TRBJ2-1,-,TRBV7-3,CASSTGLAGNEQFF,TGTGCCAGCAGCACTGGACTAGCAGGGAATGAGCAGTTCTTC
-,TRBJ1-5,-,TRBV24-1,CATSEEQQPQHF,TGTGCCACCAGTGAAGAACAACAGCCCCAGCATTTT
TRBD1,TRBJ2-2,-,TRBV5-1,CASSLGQGYTGELFF,TGCGCCAGCAGCTTGGGACAGGGGTACACCGGGGAGCTGTTTTTT
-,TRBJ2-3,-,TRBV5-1,CASSLDRATDTQYF,TGCGCCAGCAGCTTGGACAGGGCCACAGATACGCAGTATTTT
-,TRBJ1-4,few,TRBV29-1,CSVRTATNEKLFF,TGCAGCGTGAGGACTGCAACTAATGAAAAACTGTTTTTT
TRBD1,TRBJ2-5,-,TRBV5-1,CASSLAGTGEGQETQYF,TGCGCCAGCAGCTTGGCGGGGACAGGGGAGGGCCAAGAGACCCAGTACTTC
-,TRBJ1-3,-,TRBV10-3,CAISEGRAAGNTIYF,TGTGCCATCAGTGAGGGCAGGGCGGCTGGAAACACCATATATTTT
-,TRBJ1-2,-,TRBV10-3,CAISAQGEYGYTF,TGTGCCATCAGTGCCCAGGGCGAGTATGGCTACACCTTC
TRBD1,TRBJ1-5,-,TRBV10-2,CASSENLGQGTEPQHF,TGCGCCAGCAGTGAGAACCTCGGACAGGGCACGGAGCCCCAGCATTTT
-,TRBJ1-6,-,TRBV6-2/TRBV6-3,CASSSRPITGSSPLHF,TGTGCCAGCAGTTCTAGGCCCATCACAGGGTCTTCACCCCTCCACTTT
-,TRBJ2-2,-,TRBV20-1,CSASGHLNTGELFF,TGCAGTGCTAGTGGACATTTGAACACCGGGGAGCTGTTTTTT
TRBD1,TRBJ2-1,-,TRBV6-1,CASSEDLTGGEQFF,TGTGCCAGCAGTGAAGACCTGACAGGGGGTGAGCAGTTCTTC
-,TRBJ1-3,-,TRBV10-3,CAISEGRSGNTIYF,TGTGCCATCAGTGAGGGCCGCTCTGGAAACACCATATATTTT
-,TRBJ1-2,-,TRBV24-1,CATSDPRGNGYTF,TGTGCCACCAGTGATCCTAGGGGTAATGGCTACACCTTC
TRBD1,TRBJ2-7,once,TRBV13,CASSLAQRDRFSEQYF,TGTGCCAGCAGCTTAGCCCAACGGGACAGGTTCTCAGAGCAGTACTTC
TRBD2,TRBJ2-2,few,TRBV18,CASSPPASGGANTGELFF,TGTGCCAGCTCACCACCGGCTAGCGGGGGGGCGAACACCGGGGAGCTGTTTTTT